The rows below give T cell receptor beta chains drawn from one sample of a study of blood T cell repertoires in COVID-19. Sequencing was performed with immunoSEQ multiplex PCR; in TCRdb, only in-frame clones are kept and a portion is missing. The table includes around 320,000 clones, 75% to 85% detected once. The sample consisted of peripheral blood. The receptors here all came from a human donor in a cohort sampled during active COVID-19. Both conserved end residues are part of each CDR3. Fields, in order: J gene, D gene, V gene, clone size, CDR3 DNA, CDR3 protein. D genes are given only for firm matches. Only some rows state a clone size, as once, few, many or a class for expanded clones.

j_gene: TRBJ1-1; d_gene: NA; v_gene: TRBV19; abundance: NA; CDR3nt: TGTGCCAGTAGTTCACATACCCTCCTGAACACTGAAGCTTTCTTT; CDR3aa: CASSSHTLLNTEAFF
j_gene: TRBJ1-2; d_gene: NA; v_gene: TRBV30; abundance: NA; CDR3nt: TGTGCCTGGAGCCGCCTCGACACCGGTGGCTACACCTTC; CDR3aa: CAWSRLDTGGYTF
j_gene: TRBJ2-3; d_gene: NA; v_gene: TRBV7-2; abundance: NA; CDR3nt: TGTGCCAGCAGCTTAAATTTGGCTGATACGCAGTATTTT; CDR3aa: CASSLNLADTQYF
j_gene: TRBJ2-1; d_gene: NA; v_gene: TRBV18; abundance: few; CDR3nt: TGTGCCAGCTCACCACCAACGGGTAATGAGGTCTTC; CDR3aa: CASSPPTGNEVF
j_gene: TRBJ1-1; d_gene: NA; v_gene: TRBV18; abundance: NA; CDR3nt: TGTGCCAGCTCTCGTACGGGACACTTGAACACTGAAGCTTTCTTT; CDR3aa: CASSRTGHLNTEAFF
j_gene: TRBJ2-5; d_gene: TRBD1; v_gene: TRBV7-2; abundance: NA; CDR3nt: TGTGCCAGCAGCCTAAGACAGGGCCAAGAGACCCAGTACTTC; CDR3aa: CASSLRQGQETQYF
j_gene: TRBJ1-2; d_gene: NA; v_gene: TRBV25-1; abundance: NA; CDR3nt: TGTGCCAGCAGTGCGGGAGCCTCTTATAGCTATGGCTACACCTTC; CDR3aa: CASSAGASYSYGYTF
j_gene: TRBJ1-4; d_gene: NA; v_gene: TRBV24-1; abundance: NA; CDR3nt: TGTGCCACCAGTGACGGATACAGGCAAATGCCAGAAAAACTGTTTTTT; CDR3aa: CATSDGYRQMPEKLFF
j_gene: TRBJ2-5; d_gene: TRBD2; v_gene: TRBV7-3; abundance: NA; CDR3nt: TGTGCCAGCAGCCCGGGACTAGCGGGTCCCCAAGAGACCCAGTACTTC; CDR3aa: CASSPGLAGPQETQYF
j_gene: TRBJ1-1; d_gene: TRBD1; v_gene: TRBV5-6; abundance: NA; CDR3nt: TGTGCCAGCAGCCAGGACAGGGTTGGGGCTTTCTTT; CDR3aa: CASSQDRVGAFF
j_gene: TRBJ2-1; d_gene: NA; v_gene: TRBV6-6; abundance: NA; CDR3nt: TGTGCCAGCACCCCTCGGGGACTCACCGGGGAGCAGTTCTTC; CDR3aa: CASTPRGLTGEQFF
j_gene: TRBJ1-1; d_gene: TRBD1; v_gene: TRBV12-5; abundance: NA; CDR3nt: TGTGCTAGTGGGGACAGGAGGAAGAACACTGAAGCTTTCTTT; CDR3aa: CASGDRRKNTEAFF
j_gene: TRBJ1-6; d_gene: NA; v_gene: TRBV2; abundance: NA; CDR3nt: TGTGCCAGCAGGGGACAAGGGGGAATCCCAAATAATTCACCCCTCCACTTT; CDR3aa: CASRGQGGIPNNSPLHF
j_gene: TRBJ2-2; d_gene: TRBD1; v_gene: TRBV5-1; abundance: NA; CDR3nt: TGCGCCAGCACAGGACAGGGGGCGTCCGGGGAGCTGTTTTTT; CDR3aa: CASTGQGASGELFF
j_gene: TRBJ1-5; d_gene: NA; v_gene: TRBV27; abundance: NA; CDR3nt: TGTGCCAGCAGTTCCTCGACAACTAGCAATCAGCCCCAGCATTTT; CDR3aa: CASSSSTTSNQPQHF
j_gene: TRBJ1-2; d_gene: NA; v_gene: TRBV10-3; abundance: NA; CDR3nt: TGTGCCATCAGTGAAGGGGATCCCTATGGCTACACCTTC; CDR3aa: CAISEGDPYGYTF
j_gene: TRBJ1-1; d_gene: NA; v_gene: TRBV6-5; abundance: NA; CDR3nt: TGTGCCAGCAGTAAGCAAGACATGAACACTGAAGCTTTCTTT; CDR3aa: CASSKQDMNTEAFF
j_gene: TRBJ2-1; d_gene: TRBD1; v_gene: TRBV27; abundance: NA; CDR3nt: TGTGCCAGCAGTTCCTACACCATAAACAGGGGCTCGACCAATGAGCAGTTCTTC; CDR3aa: CASSSYTINRGSTNEQFF
j_gene: TRBJ2-7; d_gene: NA; v_gene: TRBV5-1; abundance: NA; CDR3nt: TGCGCCAGCAGCCCTGTGCGGGTAGGGAACGAGCAGTACTTC; CDR3aa: CASSPVRVGNEQYF
j_gene: TRBJ1-1; d_gene: NA; v_gene: TRBV18; abundance: NA; CDR3nt: TGTGCCAGCTCACCAGGTCGGGACACTGAAGCTTTCTTT; CDR3aa: CASSPGRDTEAFF
j_gene: TRBJ1-1; d_gene: NA; v_gene: TRBV11-1; abundance: NA; CDR3nt: TGTGCCAGCAGCTTAGGTCCGTTCGAGGATGGCACTGAAGCTTTCTTT; CDR3aa: CASSLGPFEDGTEAFF
j_gene: TRBJ1-1; d_gene: TRBD1; v_gene: TRBV24-1; abundance: NA; CDR3nt: TGTGCCACCAGTGATTTCCCAGGGGGCAATATCACTGAAGCTTTCTTT; CDR3aa: CATSDFPGGNITEAFF
j_gene: TRBJ2-7; d_gene: TRBD1; v_gene: TRBV27; abundance: once; CDR3nt: TGTGCCAGCAGTTTCACCGGGACAGGCTCCTACGAGCAGTACTTC; CDR3aa: CASSFTGTGSYEQYF
j_gene: TRBJ1-3; d_gene: NA; v_gene: TRBV6-5; abundance: NA; CDR3nt: TGTGCCAGCGCGGGGGCAGGAAACACCATATATTTT; CDR3aa: CASAGAGNTIYF
j_gene: TRBJ2-3; d_gene: TRBD2; v_gene: TRBV6-2/TRBV6-3; abundance: NA; CDR3nt: TGTGCCAGCAGTCAACTAGCGGGCTTAGATACGCAGTATTTT; CDR3aa: CASSQLAGLDTQYF
j_gene: TRBJ2-1; d_gene: NA; v_gene: TRBV7-3; abundance: medium-sized; CDR3nt: TGTGCCAGCAGCGTAACCACAGGGAACAATGAGCAGTTCTTC; CDR3aa: CASSVTTGNNEQFF
j_gene: TRBJ2-2; d_gene: NA; v_gene: TRBV19; abundance: NA; CDR3nt: TGTGCCAGTAGTATCAGGGCCGGGGAGCTGTTTTTT; CDR3aa: CASSIRAGELFF